This T cell receptor (beta chain) emerged from a study of fetal regulatory T cell absence and autoimmunity. V was shortened by 0 bases and J by 1 base, with 12 bases between the two germline ends. From germline, CDR1 is SGHTA and CDR2 FQGNSA. CDR3 length: 16 residues. Using immunoSEQ multiplex PCR, the repertoire was profiled, and TCRdb retains in-frame clones only, with some absent. The table records 95,000 to 100,000 clones, approximately 75% of them present only once. The sequencing input was pancreas tissue. The chain links TRBV7-2 to TRBJ2-5; D might be TRBD1 (5 bases). The sequence came from a male donor with IPEX syndrome. The DNA for the CDR3 is TGTGCCAGCAGCTTAGCCTTCCAGGGCCTCCAAGAGACCCAGTACTTC. The encoded protein is CASSLAFQGLQETQYF.